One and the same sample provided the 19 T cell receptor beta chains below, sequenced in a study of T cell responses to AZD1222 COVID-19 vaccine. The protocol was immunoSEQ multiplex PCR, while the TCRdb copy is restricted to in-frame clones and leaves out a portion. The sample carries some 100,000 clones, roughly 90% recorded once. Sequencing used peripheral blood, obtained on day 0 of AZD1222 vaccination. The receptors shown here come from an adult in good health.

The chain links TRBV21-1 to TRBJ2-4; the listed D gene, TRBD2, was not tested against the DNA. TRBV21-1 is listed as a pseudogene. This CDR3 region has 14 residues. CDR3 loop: CASSKRAGRDIQYF. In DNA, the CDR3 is TGTGCCAGCAGCAAACGGGCGGGTAGGGACATTCAGTACTTC.

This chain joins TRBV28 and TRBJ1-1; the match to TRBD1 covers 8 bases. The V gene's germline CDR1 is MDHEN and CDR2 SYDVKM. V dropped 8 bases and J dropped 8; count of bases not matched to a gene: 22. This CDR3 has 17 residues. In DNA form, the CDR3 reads TGTGCCAGCCTCCCCGCCGCTAATCTAGGGGGACAGGACGAAGCTTTCTTT. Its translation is CASLPAANLGGQDEAFF.

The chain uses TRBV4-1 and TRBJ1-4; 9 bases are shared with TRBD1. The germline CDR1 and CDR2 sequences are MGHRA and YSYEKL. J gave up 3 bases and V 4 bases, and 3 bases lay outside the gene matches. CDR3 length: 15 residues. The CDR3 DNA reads TGCGCCAGCAGCCCCCGGGACAGGGCTAATGAAAAACTGTTTTTT. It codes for CASSPRDRANEKLFF.

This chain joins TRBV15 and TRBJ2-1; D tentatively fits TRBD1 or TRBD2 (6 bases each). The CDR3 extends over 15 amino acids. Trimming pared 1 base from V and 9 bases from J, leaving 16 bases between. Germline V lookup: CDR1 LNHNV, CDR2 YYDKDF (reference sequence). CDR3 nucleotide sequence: TGTGCCACCAGCAGAGTTGGGGGGCGCTTGGGTGAGCAGTTCTTC. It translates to CATSRVGGRLGEQFF.

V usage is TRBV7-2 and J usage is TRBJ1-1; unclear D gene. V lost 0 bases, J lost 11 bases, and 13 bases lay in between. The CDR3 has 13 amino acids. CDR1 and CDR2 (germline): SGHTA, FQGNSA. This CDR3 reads CASSLATPGRAFF. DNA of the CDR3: TGTGCCAGCAGCTTAGCGACTCCCGGTAGGGCTTTCTTT. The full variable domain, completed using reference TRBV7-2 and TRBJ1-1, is GAGVSQSPSNKVTEKGKDVELRCDPISGHTALYWYRQSLGQGLEFLIYFQGNSAPDKSGLPSDRFSAERTGGSVSTLTIQRTQQEDSAVYLCASSLATPGRAFFGQGTRLTVV.

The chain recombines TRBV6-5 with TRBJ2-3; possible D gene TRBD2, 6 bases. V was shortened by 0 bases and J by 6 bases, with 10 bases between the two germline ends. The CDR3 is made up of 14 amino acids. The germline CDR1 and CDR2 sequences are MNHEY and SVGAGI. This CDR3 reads CASSYSRGQDTQYF. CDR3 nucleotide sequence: TGTGCCAGCAGTTACTCGCGGGGCCAGGATACGCAGTATTTT.

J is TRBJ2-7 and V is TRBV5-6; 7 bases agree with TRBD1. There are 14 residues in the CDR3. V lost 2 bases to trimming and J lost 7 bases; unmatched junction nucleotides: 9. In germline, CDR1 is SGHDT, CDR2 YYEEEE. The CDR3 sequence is CASSFLDRAKEQYF. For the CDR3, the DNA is TGTGCCAGCAGCTTCCTAGACAGGGCGAAGGAGCAGTACTTC.

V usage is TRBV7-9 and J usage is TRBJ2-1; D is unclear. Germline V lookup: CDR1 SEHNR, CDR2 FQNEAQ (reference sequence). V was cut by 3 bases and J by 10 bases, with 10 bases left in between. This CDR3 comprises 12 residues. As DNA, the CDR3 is TGTGCCAGCAGCTTTATACAAGGGGAGCAGTTCTTC. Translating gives CASSFIQGEQFF.

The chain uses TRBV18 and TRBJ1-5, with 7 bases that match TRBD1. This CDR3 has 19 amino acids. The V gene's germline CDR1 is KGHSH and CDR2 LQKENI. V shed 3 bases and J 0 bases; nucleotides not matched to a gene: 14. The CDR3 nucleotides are TGTGCCAGCTCACCCCTGGGACACACACAGGGGTATAGCAATCAGCCCCAGCATTTT. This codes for CASSPLGHTQGYSNQPQHF. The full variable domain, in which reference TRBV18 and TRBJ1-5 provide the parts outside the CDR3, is NAGVMQNPRHLVRRRGQEARLRCSPMKGHSHVYWYRQLPEEGLKFMVYLQKENIIDESGMPKERFSAEFPKEGPSILRIQQVVRGDSAAYFCASSPLGHTQGYSNQPQHFGDGTRLSIL.

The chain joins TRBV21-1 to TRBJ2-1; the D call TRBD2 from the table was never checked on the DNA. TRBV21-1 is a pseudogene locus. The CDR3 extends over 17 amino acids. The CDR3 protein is CASSKSNRGGWGNEQFF. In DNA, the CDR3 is TGTGCCAGCAGCAAAAGCAATCGGGGGGGTTGGGGCAATGAGCAGTTCTTC.

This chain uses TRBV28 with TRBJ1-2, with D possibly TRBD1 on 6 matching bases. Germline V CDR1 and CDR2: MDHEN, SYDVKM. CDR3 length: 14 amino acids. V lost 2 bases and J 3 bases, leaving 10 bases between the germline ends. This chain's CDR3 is CASSLTGLDYGYTF. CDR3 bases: TGTGCCAGCAGTTTAACAGGGCTAGACTATGGCTACACCTTC.

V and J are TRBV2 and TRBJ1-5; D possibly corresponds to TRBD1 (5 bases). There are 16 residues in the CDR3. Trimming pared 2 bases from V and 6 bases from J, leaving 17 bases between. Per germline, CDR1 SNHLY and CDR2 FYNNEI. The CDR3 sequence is CASSENPSGGGQPQHF. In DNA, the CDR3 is TGTGCCAGCAGTGAAAATCCGTCCGGGGGAGGTCAGCCCCAGCATTTT.

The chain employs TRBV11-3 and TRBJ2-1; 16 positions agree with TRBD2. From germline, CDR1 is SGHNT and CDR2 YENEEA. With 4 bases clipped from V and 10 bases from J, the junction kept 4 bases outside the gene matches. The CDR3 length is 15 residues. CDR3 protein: CASSSPGLAGGEQFF. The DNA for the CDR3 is TGTGCCAGCAGCTCCCCGGGACTAGCGGGAGGGGAGCAGTTCTTC.

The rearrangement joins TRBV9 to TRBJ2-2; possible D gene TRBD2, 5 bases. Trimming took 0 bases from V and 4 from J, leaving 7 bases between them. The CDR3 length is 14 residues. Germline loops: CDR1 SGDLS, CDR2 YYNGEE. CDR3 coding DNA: TGTGCCAGCAGCGTAGTCGGAGGCACCGGGGAGCTGTTTTTT. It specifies CASSVVGGTGELFF.

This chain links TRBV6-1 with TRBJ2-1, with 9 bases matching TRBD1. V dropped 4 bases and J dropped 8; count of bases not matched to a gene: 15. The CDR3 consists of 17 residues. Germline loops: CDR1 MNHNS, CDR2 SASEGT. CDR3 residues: CASSGERQGDSGYEQFF. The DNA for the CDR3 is TGTGCCAGCAGTGGGGAGAGACAGGGGGATTCCGGATATGAGCAGTTCTTC.

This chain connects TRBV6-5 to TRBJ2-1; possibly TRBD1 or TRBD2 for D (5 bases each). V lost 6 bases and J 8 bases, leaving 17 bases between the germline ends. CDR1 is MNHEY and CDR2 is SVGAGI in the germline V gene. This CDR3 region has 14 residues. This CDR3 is CASRSGATMHEQFF. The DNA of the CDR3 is TGTGCCAGCAGAAGTGGGGCGACTATGCATGAGCAGTTCTTC.

CDR3 DNA sequence: TGTGCCAGCAGCTTCCGAGGACAGGCCTACGAGCAGTACTTC. This gives the protein CASSFRGQAYEQYF. The rearrangement uses TRBV5-4 and TRBJ2-7; 7 positions match TRBD1. Germline CDR1 and CDR2: SGHNT and YYREEE (reference sequence). This CDR3 contains 14 residues. The trim removed 2 bases at V and 2 bases at J, leaving 4 bases unmatched. Using reference TRBV5-4 and TRBJ2-7 for the parts outside the CDR3, the full variable domain is ETGVTQSPTHLIKTRGQQVTLRCSSQSGHNTVSWYQQALGQGPQFIFQYYREEENGRGNFPPRFSGLQFPNYSSELNVNALELDDSALYLCASSFRGQAYEQYFGPGTRLTVT.

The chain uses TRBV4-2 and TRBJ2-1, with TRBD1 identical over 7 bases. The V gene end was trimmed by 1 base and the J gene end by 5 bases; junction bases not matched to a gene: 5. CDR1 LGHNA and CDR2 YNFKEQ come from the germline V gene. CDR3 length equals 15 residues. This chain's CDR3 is CASSQGGGPDNEQFF. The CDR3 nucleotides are TGTGCCAGCAGCCAAGGAGGGGGCCCCGACAATGAGCAGTTCTTC.

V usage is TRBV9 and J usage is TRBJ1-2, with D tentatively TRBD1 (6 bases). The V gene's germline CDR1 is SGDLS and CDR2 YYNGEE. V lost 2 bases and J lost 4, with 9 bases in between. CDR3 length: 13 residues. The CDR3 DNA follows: TGTGCCAGCAGCGTCGGACAGCCCTATGGCTACACCTTC. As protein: CASSVGQPYGYTF. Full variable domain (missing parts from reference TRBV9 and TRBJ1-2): DSGVTQTPKHLITATGQRVTLRCSPRSGDLSVYWYQQSLDQGLQFLIQYYNGEERAKGNILERFSAQQFPDLHSELNLSSLELGDSALYFCASSVGQPYGYTFGSGTRLTVV.